Presented here are 30 T cell receptor beta chains from one specimen sequenced in a study of T cell responses to AZD1222 COVID-19 vaccine. Using immunoSEQ multiplex PCR, the repertoire was profiled, and TCRdb retains in-frame clones only, with some absent. Counted here are more than 80,000 clones, nearly 90% occurring once; the ten biggest clones make up approximately 6.3%. Sequences were derived from peripheral blood, sampled on day 0 of AZD1222 vaccination. These receptors all come from an adult in good health.

A note on this clone: The junction departs from germline at one end; a sequencing error may be responsible. The chain employs TRBV2 and TRBJ2-7; 8 bases are shared with TRBD2. This CDR3 contains 15 residues. Per the germline V gene, CDR1 is SNHLY and CDR2 is FYNNEI. The CDR3 DNA reads TGTGCAAGCAAGGGGAGGGCTACCGGGACTAGCGAGCAGTACTTC. It specifies CASKGRATGTSEQYF.

The chain uses TRBV7-9 and TRBJ2-3; tentative D call: TRBD2 (5 bases). V gave up 2 bases and J gave up 4 bases, with 16 bases separating them. The CDR3 is 16 residues long. Germline CDR1 SEHNR, CDR2 FQNEAQ (reference sequence). CDR3 sequence reads: CASSLWSTRGPDTQYF. The CDR3 region has the DNA TGTGCCAGCAGCTTATGGTCAACTAGAGGGCCAGATACGCAGTATTTT.

The rearrangement links TRBV2 to TRBJ2-5; D is unclear. Germline-derived CDR1 and CDR2 are SNHLY and FYNNEI. V was cut by 1 base and J by 5 bases, with 11 bases left in between. The CDR3 loop spans 14 amino acids. CDR3 DNA: TGTGCCAGCAGTGAAGATCTGGGAAGGGAGACCCAGTACTTC. As protein: CASSEDLGRETQYF.

The V and J genes are TRBV19 and TRBJ2-7; the D is unclear. The CDR3 has 15 residues. V lost 0 bases and J 0 bases, leaving 9 bases between the germline ends. Germline-derived CDR1 and CDR2 are LNHDA and SQIVND (reference sequence). The CDR3 DNA is TGTGCCAGTAGTATAGATATTCGGAGCTCCTACGAGCAGTACTTC. The encoded protein is CASSIDIRSSYEQYF.

The CDR3 region is CASTRTFPNNEQFF. The CDR3 DNA is TGTGCCAGCACCCGGACCTTCCCTAACAATGAGCAGTTCTTC. The V gene is TRBV27, the J gene TRBJ2-1; D call uncertain. V dropped 7 bases and J dropped 5 bases, with 15 bases sitting between them. Germline V gives CDR1 MNHEY, CDR2 SMNVEV (reference sequence). The CDR3 totals 14 residues.

J is TRBJ2-1 and V is TRBV19; TRBD2 matches 7 bases. Germline assignment: CDR1 LNHDA and CDR2 SQIVND (reference sequence). The CDR3 consists of 17 residues. J was trimmed by 4 bases and V by 3 bases; bases with no gene match: 12. CDR3 sequence: CASSIGTGGLPYNEQFF. Here the CDR3 DNA reads TGTGCCAGTAGTATCGGAACGGGGGGACTACCTTACAATGAGCAGTTCTTC.

V usage is TRBV7-9 and J usage is TRBJ2-5, with 7 bases that match TRBD2. Trimming cost V 5 bases and J 5 bases; bases outside gene matches: 17. The CDR3 covers 17 residues. Germline V CDR1 and CDR2: SEHNR, FQNEAQ (reference sequence). CDR3 coding DNA: TGTGCCAGCAGCCGCCTTTGGGCGGGAGTTTCTGGGGAGACCCAGTACTTC. This gives the protein CASSRLWAGVSGETQYF. The variable domain in full, with the rest retrieved from reference TRBV7-9 and TRBJ2-5, is DTGVSQNPRHKITKRGQNVTFRCDPISEHNRLYWYRQTLGQGPEFLTYFQNEAQLEKSRLLSDRFSAERPKGSFSTLEIQRTEQGDSAMYLCASSRLWAGVSGETQYFGPGTRLLVL.

This rearrangement joins TRBV7-2 to TRBJ2-1, with 10 bases aligning to TRBD2. CDR1 and CDR2 (germline): SGHTA, FQGNSA. V shed 5 bases, J shed 9 bases, and the junction held 13 bases outside the gene matches. The CDR3 extends over 16 amino acids. CDR3 sequence (DNA): TGTGCCAGCAGCAAAGAAGCCCTAGCGGGAGCCAGTGAGCAGTTCTTC. Translation: CASSKEALAGASEQFF.

The rearrangement uses TRBV19 and TRBJ1-5; 8 nucleotides align to TRBD1. Germline V gene sequence: CDR1 LNHDA, CDR2 SQIVND (reference sequence). The CDR3 totals 15 residues. V lost 5 bases and J lost 4; bases outside the gene matches: 7. The CDR3 sequence: CASSPSGGSNQPQHF. The CDR3 nucleotides read TGTGCCAGTAGTCCTTCAGGGGGCTCAAATCAGCCCCAGCATTTT.

The chain is built from TRBV19 and TRBJ1-2, with TRBD1 matching 9 bases. CDR1 is LNHDA and CDR2 is SQIVND in the germline V gene (reference sequence). Trimming at V came to 10 bases and at J to 2 bases, leaving 11 bases not matched to a gene. This CDR3 region has 15 residues. The CDR3 protein is CATLQQGASNYGYTF. The DNA of the CDR3 is TGTGCCACCCTTCAACAGGGGGCGTCGAACTATGGCTACACCTTC.

The chain's CDR3 is CASSQDRYNEKLFF. The CDR3 region has the DNA TGTGCCAGCAGCCAGGACAGGTACAATGAAAAACTGTTTTTT. The chain joins TRBV9 to TRBJ1-4; 7 positions agree with TRBD1. Looked up from germline, CDR1 is SGDLS and CDR2 is YYNGEE. The CDR3 sequence is 14 residues long. The trim removed 4 bases at V and 5 bases at J, leaving 5 bases unmatched.

A few counts support this clone. The chain uses TRBV19 and TRBJ1-2, with TRBD1 identical over 7 bases. The CDR3 runs 13 residues. CDR1 is LNHDA, CDR2 SQIVND, per germline (reference sequence). The V gene end was trimmed by 6 bases and the J gene end by 6 bases; junction bases not matched to a gene: 7. The DNA for the CDR3 is TGTGCCAGTAGGATTGACAGGGTAAATGGCTACACCTTC. Its translation: CASRIDRVNGYTF.

This chain uses TRBV7-8 with TRBJ2-7, with 7 bases that match TRBD1. Trimming at V came to 5 bases and at J to 6 bases, leaving 13 bases not matched to a gene. Germline V lookup: CDR1 SGHVS, CDR2 FQNEAQ. The CDR3 length is 15 residues. CDR3 amino acids: CASSPDSGQVGEQYF. The CDR3 coding sequence is TGTGCCAGCAGCCCGGACTCAGGACAGGTGGGCGAGCAGTACTTC.

J is TRBJ2-3 and V is TRBV6-2 or TRBV6-3, with a possible D match to TRBD1 (5 bases). The CDR3 has 14 amino acids. Germline values: CDR1 MNHEY, CDR2 SVGEGT. Trimming pared 6 bases from V and 8 bases from J, leaving 18 bases between. The CDR3 region is CASSDRPSLSTQYF. Here the CDR3 DNA reads TGTGCCAGCAGCGACAGACCCTCACTGAGTACGCAGTATTTT.

The J gene is TRBJ1-4, the V gene TRBV28; TRBD1 matches at 9 bases. CDR1 and CDR2 (germline): MDHEN, SYDVKM. J lost 4 bases, V lost 4 bases, and 7 bases had no gene match. CDR3 length: 16 residues. In nucleotides, the CDR3 is TGTGCCAGCAGTTCCTTTGGGACAGGGCTTAATGAAAAACTGTTTTTT. The encoded protein is CASSSFGTGLNEKLFF.

This clone was recorded a few times. V is TRBV7-8 and J is TRBJ2-7; the match to TRBD2 covers 10 bases. V shed 6 bases and J 3 bases; nucleotides not matched to a gene: 20. Germline V gives CDR1 SGHVS, CDR2 FQNEAQ. The CDR3 length is 19 residues. CDR3 sequence reads: CASSPFRVAGGTPGYEQYF. The CDR3, as DNA: TGTGCCAGCAGTCCCTTTCGAGTAGCGGGAGGTACCCCAGGCTACGAGCAGTACTTC.

CDR3 bases: TGTGCCAGCAGCTTGGTTAGCTCTGGGGCCAACGTCCTGACTTTC. It encodes CASSLVSSGANVLTF. J is TRBJ2-6 and V is TRBV7-2, with D hard to call. Looked up from germline, CDR1 is SGHTA and CDR2 is FQGNSA. The CDR3 totals 15 residues. Trimming shortened V by 3 bases and J by 0 bases, and 6 bases separated the two germline ends.

V usage is TRBV9 and J usage is TRBJ1-1, with D possibly TRBD1 on 6 matching bases. The CDR3 has 15 residues. CDR1 is SGDLS and CDR2 is YYNGEE in the germline V gene. V lost 3 bases, J lost 0 bases, and 12 bases lay in between. As DNA, the CDR3 is TGTGCCAGCAGCGCCCACGGGGGGCTGAACACTGAAGCTTTCTTT. This sequence encodes CASSAHGGLNTEAFF.

This rearrangement joins TRBV7-2 to TRBJ2-1; 9 nucleotides match TRBD1. V was pared by 5 bases and J by 6 bases, with 2 bases of the junction left unmatched. Germline-derived CDR1 and CDR2 are SGHTA and FQGNSA. The CDR3 is made up of 13 amino acids. CDR3 sequence (DNA): TGTGCCAGCAGCAACAGGGGGCCCAATGAGCAGTTCTTC. Protein: CASSNRGPNEQFF.

This clone was counted between two and nine times. This chain joins TRBV25-1 and TRBJ2-2; 8 bases match TRBD1. This CDR3 comprises 15 residues. The junction had 6 bases not matched to a gene; V was cut back by 6 bases and J by 3 bases. Germline CDR1 reads MGHDK; CDR2 reads SYGVNS. The CDR3 reads CASRTGVGDTGELFF. The CDR3 bases are TGTGCCAGCAGGACAGGGGTAGGGGACACCGGGGAGCTGTTTTTT.

This clone was observed once. V gene TRBV15 combines with J gene TRBJ2-2, with TRBD1 as a possible D gene (5 bases). This CDR3 region has 16 residues. Per the germline V gene, CDR1 is LNHNV and CDR2 is YYDKDF (reference sequence). Trimming shortened V by 0 bases and J by 9 bases, and 17 bases separated the two germline ends. The CDR3 sequence is CATSRDSTGPLRELFF. CDR3 nucleotide sequence: TGTGCCACCAGCAGAGATAGCACAGGTCCCCTCCGGGAGCTGTTTTTT.

This clone showed up just once. The CDR3 sequence is CASSVNGNYGYTF. CDR3 nucleotide sequence: TGTGCCAGCAGCGTTAACGGGAACTATGGCTACACCTTC. This chain uses TRBV9 with TRBJ1-2; D not resolved. The CDR3 runs 13 residues. The germline CDR1 and CDR2 sequences are SGDLS and YYNGEE. Deletions cut 2 bases from V and 2 bases from J, with 7 bases between.

The CDR3 nucleotides are TGTGCCAGCAGCTTGGCTCTGACCTCCTACAATGAGCAGTTCTTC. Translation: CASSLALTSYNEQFF. V gene TRBV5-6 combines with J gene TRBJ2-1; D is undetermined. V dropped 0 bases and J dropped 0 bases, with 7 bases sitting between them. Germline CDR1 reads SGHDT; CDR2 reads YYEEEE. The CDR3 covers 15 residues.

The J gene is TRBJ1-1, the V gene TRBV15, with D tentatively TRBD1 (5 bases). V lost 3 bases and J lost 7, with 9 bases in between. Germline CDR1 LNHNV, CDR2 YYDKDF (reference sequence). The CDR3 totals 12 residues. The CDR3 sequence is CATSRGGDEAFF. The CDR3 DNA reads as TGTGCCACCAGCAGGGGGGGGGATGAAGCTTTCTTT.

The V call is TRBV7-9, the J call TRBJ2-5; D may be TRBD1 (5 bases). Trimming took off 3 bases at V and 2 bases at J, with 10 bases between the two ends. Germline V gene lookup returns CDR1 SEHNR and CDR2 FQNEAQ (reference sequence). The CDR3 has 14 residues. The chain's CDR3 is CASSLTATQETQYF. As DNA, the CDR3 is TGTGCCAGCAGCTTGACAGCCACTCAAGAGACCCAGTACTTC.

This chain joins TRBV3-1 (or the pseudogene TRBV3-2) and TRBJ1-1, with TRBD1 matching over 7 bases. After removal of 4 bases from V and 0 bases from J, the junction contained 8 bases not matched to a gene. CDR1 and CDR2 from the germline V gene are LGHDT and YNNKEL (reference sequence). The length of the CDR3 is 16 residues. The CDR3 region is CASSPHRGPMNTEAFF. CDR3 DNA sequence: TGTGCCAGCAGCCCCCACAGGGGCCCCATGAACACTGAAGCTTTCTTT.

J is TRBJ2-1 and V is TRBV3-1 (or the pseudogene TRBV3-2); the D gene is possibly TRBD2 (6 bases). Per the germline V gene, CDR1 is LGHDT and CDR2 is YNNKEL (reference sequence). CDR3 size: 16 residues. The V and J ends lost 0 bases and 4 bases respectively, with 13 bases between them. CDR3 in DNA: TGTGCCAGCAGCCAAGAAACTAGCCCTTCTTACAATGAGCAGTTCTTC. Protein product: CASSQETSPSYNEQFF.

This clone has a handful of counts. This sequence joins TRBV7-2 and TRBJ2-1, with a possible D match to TRBD2 (7 bases). The CDR3 runs to 15 residues. Germline CDR1 and CDR2: SGHTA and FQGNSA. The ends were cut back, 5 bases at V and 3 bases at J, with 14 bases in the middle. CDR3 nucleotide sequence: TGTGCCAGCAGCCTACAGGGAGGGGACTACAATGAGCAGTTCTTC. This gives the protein CASSLQGGDYNEQFF.

There are a few counts of this clone. The V gene is TRBV30, the J gene TRBJ1-5; 7 nucleotides match TRBD1. This CDR3 is 15 amino acids long. The V and J ends lost 0 bases and 5 bases, in that order; junction bases with no gene match: 7. Germline loops: CDR1 GTSNPN, CDR2 SVGIG (reference sequence). As DNA, the CDR3 is TGTGCCTGGAGTGTACGGACAGGCGCAGATCAGCCCCAGCATTTT. Translating gives CAWSVRTGADQPQHF.

The CDR3 region has the DNA TGTGCCAGCAGCCAAGTTAGATGGGGGGCCAGTGAGCAGTACTTC. Its protein product is CASSQVRWGASEQYF. This sequence joins TRBV3-1 (or the pseudogene TRBV3-2) and TRBJ2-7; D may correspond to TRBD1 or TRBD2 (6 bases each). Trimming removed 1 base at V and 7 bases at J, with 17 bases between. Germline CDR1 and CDR2: LGHDT and YNNKEL (reference sequence). The CDR3 covers 15 residues.